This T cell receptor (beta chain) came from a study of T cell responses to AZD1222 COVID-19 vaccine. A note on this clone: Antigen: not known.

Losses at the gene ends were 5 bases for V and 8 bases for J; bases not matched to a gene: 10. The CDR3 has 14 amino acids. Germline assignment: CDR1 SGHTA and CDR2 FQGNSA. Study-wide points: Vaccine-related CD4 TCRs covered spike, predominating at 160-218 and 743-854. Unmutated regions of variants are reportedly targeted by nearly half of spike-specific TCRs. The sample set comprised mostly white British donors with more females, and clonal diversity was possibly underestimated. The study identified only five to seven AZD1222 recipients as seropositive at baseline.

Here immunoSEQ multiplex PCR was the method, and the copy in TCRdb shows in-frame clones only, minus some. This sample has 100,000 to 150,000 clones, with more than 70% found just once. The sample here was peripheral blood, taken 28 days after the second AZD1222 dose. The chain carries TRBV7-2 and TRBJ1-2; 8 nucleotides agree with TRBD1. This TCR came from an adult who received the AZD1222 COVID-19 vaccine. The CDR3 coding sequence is TGTGCCAGCAGCGCCCGACAGGGGAGGGAGGGCTACACCTTC. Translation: CASSARQGREGYTF.